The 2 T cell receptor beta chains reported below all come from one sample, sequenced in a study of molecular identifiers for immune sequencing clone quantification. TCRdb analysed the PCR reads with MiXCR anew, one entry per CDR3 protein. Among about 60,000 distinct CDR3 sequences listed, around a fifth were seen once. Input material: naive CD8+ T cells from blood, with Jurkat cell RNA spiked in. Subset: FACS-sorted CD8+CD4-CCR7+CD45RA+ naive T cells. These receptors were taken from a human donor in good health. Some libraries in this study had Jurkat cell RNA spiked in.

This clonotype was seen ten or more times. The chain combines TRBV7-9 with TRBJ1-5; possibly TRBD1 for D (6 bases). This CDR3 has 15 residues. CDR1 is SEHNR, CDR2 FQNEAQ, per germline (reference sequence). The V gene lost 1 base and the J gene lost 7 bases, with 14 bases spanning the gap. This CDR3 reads CASSLDRETGQPQHF. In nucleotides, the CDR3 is TGTGCCAGCAGCTTAGACAGGGAGACGGGCCAGCCCCAGCATTTT.

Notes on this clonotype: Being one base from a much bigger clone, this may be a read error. CDR3 coding DNA: TGTGCCAGCAGCTTAGCCTGGGGGTCAGGGGGTGAGGGTGAGCAGTTCTTC. Protein: CASSLAWGSGGEGEQFF. J is TRBJ2-1 and V is TRBV11-3; 7 nucleotides agree with TRBD1. Trimming at V came to 1 base and at J to 9 bases, leaving 15 bases not matched to a gene. The CDR3 sequence is 17 residues long. Germline V gene sequence: CDR1 SGHNT, CDR2 YENEEA.